These 20 T cell receptor beta chains were all obtained from the same sample, sequenced in a study of blood T cell repertoires in COVID-19. TCRdb's copy holds only in-frame clones and misses some; the assay was immunoSEQ multiplex PCR. The sample contains more than 40,000 clones, just over 85% of which appear only once. Sequences were obtained from peripheral blood. The receptor set was obtained from a woman of 80 years or more with acute or convalescent COVID-19.

V usage is TRBV29-1 and J usage is TRBJ2-1; TRBD2 agrees at 10 bases. Germline V lookup: CDR1 SQVTM, CDR2 ANQGSEA. V gave up 0 bases and J gave up 9 bases; unmatched junction bases: 8. The CDR3 length is 15 residues. CDR3 region: CSVEELAGPRGEQFF. The CDR3 DNA follows: TGCAGCGTTGAAGAACTAGCGGGGCCAAGGGGTGAGCAGTTCTTC.

The chain uses TRBV10-3 and TRBJ2-1; TRBD1 aligns across 9 bases. Germline CDR1 is ENHRY and CDR2 is SYGVKD. V trimming: 2 bases; J trimming: 7 bases; junction bases outside the gene matches: 6. The CDR3 length is 15 residues. CDR3 sequence: CAISEGTGFGNEQFF. The CDR3 bases are TGTGCCATCAGTGAGGGGACAGGGTTTGGGAATGAGCAGTTCTTC.

The gene calls are TRBV5-4 and TRBJ1-2, with a possible D match to TRBD1 (5 bases). In germline, CDR1 is SGHNT, CDR2 YYREEE (reference sequence). The CDR3 spans 15 residues. Trimming shortened V by 0 bases and J by 7 bases, and 16 bases separated the two germline ends. CDR3 region: CASSLASQLGGGYTF. Written as DNA, the CDR3 is TGTGCCAGCAGCTTGGCGTCTCAACTCGGGGGTGGCTACACCTTC.

The chain employs TRBV27 and TRBJ2-7, with 12 bases fitting TRBD2. V lost 6 bases to trimming and J lost 0 bases; unmatched junction nucleotides: 3. The CDR3 is 15 amino acids. Germline-derived CDR1 and CDR2 are MNHEY and SMNVEV (reference sequence). The CDR3 loop is CASSRTSGVSYEQYF. The CDR3 region has the DNA TGTGCCAGCAGCCGGACTAGCGGGGTCTCCTACGAGCAGTACTTC.

This chain links TRBV3-1 (or the pseudogene TRBV3-2) with TRBJ2-5; D might be TRBD2 (6 bases). Per the germline V gene, CDR1 is LGHDT and CDR2 is YNNKEL (reference sequence). The CDR3 is made up of 13 amino acids. The germline V and J ends were trimmed by 5 bases and 2 bases, with 9 bases remaining between them. Here the CDR3 DNA reads TGTGCCAGCAGCTTTCGGGAGCAAGAGACCCAGTACTTC. It is translated as CASSFREQETQYF.

This chain joins TRBV10-3 and TRBJ2-2, with TRBD1 identical over 10 bases. V lost 2 bases and J lost 9; bases outside the gene matches: 18. The germline gives CDR1 ENHRY, CDR2 SYGVKD. This CDR3 is built from 19 residues. The CDR3 DNA reads TGTGCCATCAGTGAGCCCGGAATTGGGACAGGGGTGGTGAGTCGGGAGCTGTTTTTT. This translates into CAISEPGIGTGVVSRELFF.

The V gene is TRBV19, the J gene TRBJ2-5; 7 bases agree with TRBD2. From germline, CDR1 is LNHDA and CDR2 SQIVND (reference sequence). The CDR3 is made up of 12 amino acids. V shed 8 bases, J shed 2 bases, and the junction held 2 bases outside the gene matches. This CDR3 reads CASAGEQETQYF. The CDR3 DNA sequence: TGTGCCAGTGCGGGGGAGCAAGAGACCCAGTACTTC.

The chain has TRBV7-8 and TRBJ1-2, with D unresolved. The CDR3 totals 16 residues. From germline, CDR1 is SGHVS and CDR2 FQNEAQ. The V and J ends lost 2 bases and 8 bases respectively, with 21 bases between them. The CDR3 sequence is CASSLSSSGLEGGYTF. The CDR3 region has the DNA TGTGCCAGCAGCTTATCGAGCTCTGGGCTGGAGGGCGGCTACACCTTC.

V is TRBV28 and J is TRBJ1-1; 7 bases agree with TRBD1. Trimming removed 6 bases from V and 7 bases from J; junction bases left unmatched: 14. Germline V gene lookup returns CDR1 MDHEN and CDR2 SYDVKM. The CDR3 has 15 residues. CDR3: CASRPDTGARGEAFF. In DNA form, the CDR3 reads TGTGCCAGCAGGCCCGATACAGGGGCGCGCGGTGAAGCTTTCTTT. Using reference TRBV28 and TRBJ1-1 for the parts outside the CDR3, the full variable domain is DVKVTQSSRYLVKRTGEKVFLECVQDMDHENMFWYRQDPGLGLRLIYFSYDVKMKEKGDIPEGYSVSREKKERFSLILESASTNQTSMYLCASRPDTGARGEAFFGQGTRLTVV.

The gene calls are TRBV7-2 and TRBJ1-6; 9 nucleotides line up with TRBD1. This CDR3 region has 15 residues. Germline loops: CDR1 SGHTA, CDR2 FQGNSA. Trimming cost V 2 bases and J 7 bases; bases outside gene matches: 3. CDR3 sequence: CASSLITGGNSPLHF. The CDR3 coding sequence is TGTGCCAGCAGCTTAATAACAGGGGGCAATTCACCCCTCCACTTT. Drawing the rest from reference TRBV7-2 and TRBJ1-6, the complete variable domain is GAGVSQSPSNKVTEKGKDVELRCDPISGHTALYWYRQSLGQGLEFLIYFQGNSAPDKSGLPSDRFSAERTGGSVSTLTIQRTQQEDSAVYLCASSLITGGNSPLHFGNGTRLTVT.

The chain employs TRBV5-4 and TRBJ1-6; TRBD1 matches at 11 bases. CDR3 size: 15 residues. Germline V gene lookup returns CDR1 SGHNT and CDR2 YYREEE (reference sequence). V lost 4 bases, J lost 8 bases, and 5 bases stayed unmatched. The CDR3 nucleotides are TGTGCCAGCAGCACTGGGGACAGGGGGTATTCACCCCTCCACTTT. Translated, it gives CASSTGDRGYSPLHF.

The chain links TRBV9 to TRBJ1-2; D unresolved. The CDR3 covers 12 residues. The germline CDR1 and CDR2 sequences are SGDLS and YYNGEE. V was shortened by 2 bases and J by 2 bases, with 4 bases between the two germline ends. CDR3 DNA sequence: TGTGCCAGCAGCGTTAGAAACTATGGCTACACCTTC. It yields the protein CASSVRNYGYTF.

This chain joins TRBV15 and TRBJ1-4; D gene uncertain. Per germline, CDR1 LNHNV and CDR2 YYDKDF (reference sequence). V was pared by 1 base and J by 2 bases, with 8 bases between. The CDR3 runs 15 residues. The CDR3 DNA reads TGTGCCACCAGCAGAGTAGGGAGCACTAATGAAAAACTGTTTTTT. Its protein is CATSRVGSTNEKLFF.

In nucleotides, the CDR3 is TGTGCCAGGGGGGGGTCGGAGACCCAGTACTTC. It translates to CARGGSETQYF. The chain uses TRBV7-3 and TRBJ2-5, with 7 nucleotides matching TRBD2. The V segment lost 9 bases and the J segment 5 bases; nucleotides outside the gene matches: 3. CDR1 and CDR2 (germline): SGHTA, FQGTGA. CDR3 length equals 11 residues.

V usage is TRBV11-2 and J usage is TRBJ1-5; 7 bases align to TRBD1. Germline CDR1 is SGHAT and CDR2 is FQNNGV. This CDR3 is built from 17 residues. J gave up 3 bases and V 5 bases, and 13 bases lay outside the gene matches. The chain's CDR3 is CASSADPPDRLNQPQHF. CDR3 in DNA: TGTGCCAGCAGCGCCGACCCCCCGGACAGGCTCAATCAGCCCCAGCATTTT.

This clone was observed once. The chain is built from TRBV11-2 and TRBJ2-7; D gene uncertain. The CDR3 totals 13 residues. Germline CDR1 is SGHAT and CDR2 is FQNNGV. The V end lost 6 bases, the J end lost 5 bases, and 14 bases lay between the germline ends. The CDR3 protein is CASRWAPPDEQYF. CDR3 DNA: TGTGCCAGCAGGTGGGCCCCCCCCGACGAGCAGTACTTC.

The chain recombines TRBV18 with TRBJ2-1; D remains ambiguous. V gave up 6 bases and J gave up 5 bases, with 11 bases separating them. Looked up from germline, CDR1 is KGHSH and CDR2 is LQKENI. CDR3 length: 13 amino acids. The CDR3 DNA sequence: TGTGCCAGCTCTACCACCCAGGACAATGAGCAGTTCTTC. The encoded protein is CASSTTQDNEQFF. Looking up the rest from reference TRBV18 and TRBJ2-1 gives the full variable domain: NAGVMQNPRHLVRRRGQEARLRCSPMKGHSHVYWYRQLPEEGLKFMVYLQKENIIDESGMPKERFSAEFPKEGPSILRIQQVVRGDSAAYFCASSTTQDNEQFFGPGTRLTVL.

The chain employs TRBV19 and TRBJ1-5, with 8 bases fitting TRBD1. Losses at the gene ends were 4 bases for V and 6 bases for J; bases not matched to a gene: 8. Germline values: CDR1 LNHDA, CDR2 SQIVND (reference sequence). The CDR3 has 15 residues. DNA of the CDR3: TGTGCCAGTAGTAATGGACAGGGAAGGAGTCAGCCCCAGCATTTT. Translation: CASSNGQGRSQPQHF. The full variable domain, completed using reference TRBV19 and TRBJ1-5, is DGGITQSPKYLFRKEGQNVTLSCEQNLNHDAMYWYRQDPGQGLRLIYYSQIVNDFQKGDIAEGYSVSREKKESFPLTVTSAQKNPTAFYLCASSNGQGRSQPQHFGDGTRLSIL.

The chain employs TRBV9 and TRBJ2-2; 8 nucleotides agree with TRBD1. Germline V gene data show CDR1 as SGDLS and CDR2 as YYNGEE. The CDR3 loop spans 16 amino acids. Trimming cost V 0 bases and J 2 bases; bases outside gene matches: 3. The CDR3 sequence is CASSVGGQVNTGELFF. As DNA, the CDR3 is TGTGCCAGCAGCGTAGGGGGACAGGTTAACACCGGGGAGCTGTTTTTT.

This clone has only a few counts. The chain uses TRBV4-1 and TRBJ1-1, with 10 bases lining up with TRBD1. CDR1 and CDR2 (germline): MGHRA, YSYEKL. There are 15 residues in the CDR3. Trimming removed 3 bases from V and 11 bases from J; junction bases left unmatched: 12. CDR3 residues: CASSQDDRDRGAAFF. CDR3 DNA: TGCGCCAGCAGCCAGGATGACCGGGACAGGGGTGCGGCTTTCTTT.